One and the same sample provided the 25 T cell receptor beta chains below, sequenced in a study of chemoradiotherapy in HPV16-positive cancers. Using immunoSEQ multiplex PCR, the repertoire was profiled, and TCRdb retains in-frame clones only, with some absent. The repertoire holds under 3,500 clones, with 83% as singletons. The sample consisted of tumor tissue, taken from a patient who underwent chemoradiotherapy. The receptors shown here come from a human donor with HPV-associated anogenital cancer.

The chain couples TRBV5-4 to TRBJ2-7, with D maybe TRBD2 (6 bases). V shed 0 bases and J shed 5 bases, with 9 bases lying between them. The germline gives CDR1 SGHNT, CDR2 YYREEE (reference sequence). The CDR3 sequence is 13 residues long. CDR3 in amino acids: CASSLGWGDEQYF. CDR3 in DNA: TGTGCCAGCAGCTTGGGATGGGGGGACGAGCAGTACTTC.

The V and J genes are TRBV11-2 and TRBJ2-6, with D possibly being TRBD1 or TRBD2 (6 bases each). Looked up from germline, CDR1 is SGHAT and CDR2 is FQNNGV. The CDR3 has 15 amino acids. The V and J ends lost 6 bases and 4 bases respectively, with 13 bases between them. The DNA of the CDR3 is TGTGCCAGCAGTTGGGGGGCAGCAGGGGCCAACGTCCTGACTTTC. Its protein product is CASSWGAAGANVLTF. Combining the CDR3 with reference TRBV11-2 and TRBJ2-6 gives the whole variable domain EAGVAQSPRYKIIEKRQSVAFWCNPISGHATLYWYQQILGQGPKLLIQFQNNGVVDDSQLPKDRFSAERLKGVDSTLKIQPAKLEDSAVYLCASSWGAAGANVLTFGAGSRLTVL.

This rearrangement joins TRBV7-9 to TRBJ2-4, with TRBD2 matching 12 bases. Trimming at V came to 5 bases and at J to 1 base, leaving 12 bases not matched to a gene. The CDR3 runs to 19 residues. The germline V gene encodes CDR1 SEHNR and CDR2 FQNEAQ (reference sequence). The CDR3 DNA reads as TGTGCCAGCAGCCCTCATGTGACTAGCGGGAGTCGGGCCAAAAACATTCAGTACTTC. Translation gives CASSPHVTSGSRAKNIQYF.

The chain joins TRBV15 to TRBJ2-3; tentatively, D is TRBD1 (6 bases). The V and J ends lost 0 bases and 9 bases respectively, with 13 bases between them. Germline V gene sequence: CDR1 LNHNV, CDR2 YYDKDF (reference sequence). The CDR3 spans 14 residues. The chain's CDR3 is CATSRDQEQGTQYF. The CDR3 bases are TGTGCCACCAGCAGAGATCAGGAACAGGGAACGCAGTATTTT.

The chain uses TRBV7-2 and TRBJ1-6, with a weak D call TRBD1 (6 bases). Germline loops: CDR1 SGHTA, CDR2 FQGNSA. Trimming took 3 bases from V and 11 from J, leaving 20 bases between them. CDR3 size: 16 residues. CDR3 amino acids: CASSLQGMWGIAPLHF. The CDR3 coding sequence is TGTGCCAGCAGCTTGCAGGGGATGTGGGGGATTGCACCCCTCCACTTT.

The DNA for the CDR3 is TGTGCCAGTACCGAGGGGACAGGGGAGAGCAATGAGCAGTTCTTC. Amino acids: CASTEGTGESNEQFF. The V gene is TRBV19, the J gene TRBJ2-1; TRBD1 agrees at 10 bases. V gave up 7 bases and J gave up 6 bases; unmatched junction bases: 9. Per germline, CDR1 LNHDA and CDR2 SQIVND (reference sequence). The CDR3 runs 15 residues.

This clone was detected a few times. The V call is TRBV6-1, the J call TRBJ2-4, with D perhaps being TRBD1 or TRBD2 (5 bases each). V lost 4 bases and J lost 10, with 17 bases in between. CDR3 length: 14 amino acids. CDR1 and CDR2 (germline): MNHNS, SASEGT. This CDR3 reads CASSAGAGLSIQYF. CDR3 DNA: TGTGCCAGCAGTGCTGGGGCGGGCTTATCTATTCAGTACTTC.

V is TRBV4-2 and J is TRBJ2-1; maybe TRBD1 (5 bases). Germline CDR1 is LGHNA and CDR2 is YNFKEQ. This CDR3 region has 15 residues. V lost 0 bases and J lost 8, with 14 bases in between. The CDR3 DNA reads TGTGCCAGCAGCCAAGATGGACAAAGGAACCATGAGCAGTTCTTC. Its translation: CASSQDGQRNHEQFF.

The chain is built from TRBV4-1 and TRBJ1-5, with D perhaps TRBD1 (6 bases). Germline assignment: CDR1 MGHRA and CDR2 YSYEKL. This CDR3 comprises 14 residues. V lost 1 base and J 2 bases, leaving 6 bases between the germline ends. CDR3 residues: CASSQGGRNQPQHF. As DNA, the CDR3 is TGCGCCAGCAGCCAAGGGGGGCGCAATCAGCCCCAGCATTTT.

This rearrangement joins TRBV6-1 to TRBJ1-5; maybe TRBD1 (5 bases). Trimming removed 2 bases at V and 7 bases at J, with 12 bases between. Germline V gives CDR1 MNHNS, CDR2 SASEGT. The CDR3 is 14 residues long. Here the CDR3 reads CASSEIGASQPQHF. CDR3 sequence (DNA): TGTGCCAGCAGTGAAATTGGGGCCAGCCAGCCCCAGCATTTT.

The J gene is TRBJ1-2, the V gene TRBV19; D remains ambiguous. Germline loops: CDR1 LNHDA, CDR2 SQIVND (reference sequence). The V end was cut by 0 bases, the J end by 7 bases, with 12 bases between. The CDR3 length is 14 residues. CDR3 sequence reads: CASSIEGSGFGYTF. CDR3 in DNA: TGTGCCAGTAGTATAGAGGGATCGGGGTTTGGCTACACCTTC.

The V call is TRBV29-1, the J call TRBJ2-2; D is tentatively TRBD1 or TRBD2 (5 bases each). The CDR3 contains 16 residues. V was shortened by 0 bases and J by 1 base, with 12 bases between the two germline ends. CDR1 SQVTM and CDR2 ANQGSEA come from the germline V gene. CDR3 sequence: CSVEEGTPENTGELFF. Here the CDR3 DNA reads TGCAGCGTTGAAGAGGGGACGCCAGAGAACACCGGGGAGCTGTTTTTT.

The rearrangement uses TRBV5-4 and TRBJ2-2, with TRBD2 matching 12 bases. The CDR3 sequence is 16 residues long. Germline CDR1 is SGHNT and CDR2 is YYREEE (reference sequence). V shed 4 bases, J shed 4 bases, and the junction held 5 bases outside the gene matches. CDR3 protein: CASSPLAGGPTGELFF. As DNA, the CDR3 is TGTGCCAGCAGCCCCCTAGCGGGGGGGCCCACCGGGGAGCTGTTTTTT.

V is TRBV25-1 and J is TRBJ1-2; TRBD1 matches 7 bases. Germline CDR1 reads MGHDK; CDR2 reads SYGVNS. Trimming removed 3 bases from V and 2 bases from J; junction bases left unmatched: 9. The CDR3 runs 16 residues. CDR3 sequence reads: CASSDFRQGINYGYTF. The CDR3 nucleotides read TGTGCCAGCAGTGACTTTAGACAGGGAATAAACTATGGCTACACCTTC.

Comment on this clone: The junction departs from germline at one end; a sequencing error may be responsible. V is TRBV6-4 and J is TRBJ2-3; D is ambiguous. The CDR3 spans 16 residues. Germline CDR1 MRHNA, CDR2 SNTAGT. CDR3 amino acids: CASSDSSLGSTATQYF. The CDR3 region has the DNA TGTGCCAGCAGTGACTCGAGTCTTGGGTCCACAGCTACGCAGTATTTT.

The chain employs TRBV5-1 and TRBJ1-2; D might be TRBD1 (6 bases). This CDR3 is 13 amino acids long. Trimming removed 5 bases from V and 2 bases from J, with 10 bases in between. Looked up from germline, CDR1 is SGHRS and CDR2 is YFSETQ. This CDR3 is CASRDGTNYGYTF. DNA for the CDR3: TGCGCCAGCAGAGACGGGACAAACTATGGCTACACCTTC. The entire variable domain, with the rest obtained from reference TRBV5-1 and TRBJ1-2, is as follows: KAGVTQTPRYLIKTRGQQVTLSCSPISGHRSVSWYQQTPGQGLQFLFEYFSETQRNKGNFPGRFSGRQFSNSRSEMNVSTLELGDSALYLCASRDGTNYGYTFGSGTRLTVV.

The rearrangement uses TRBV30 and TRBJ1-6, with D uncertain. The germline V gene has CDR1 GTSNPN and CDR2 SVGIG (reference sequence). The CDR3 spans 13 residues. Trimming cost V 3 bases and J 10 bases, with 13 bases left between them. The CDR3: CAWRRIAGSPLHF. DNA for the CDR3: TGTGCCTGGAGACGGATCGCGGGGTCACCCCTCCACTTT.

J is TRBJ2-2 and V is TRBV7-8; unclear D gene. CDR1 SGHVS and CDR2 FQNEAQ come from the germline V gene. The CDR3 has 12 amino acids. Trimming took 1 base from V and 7 from J, leaving 4 bases between them. This CDR3 reads CASSLGRGELFF. CDR3 DNA: TGTGCCAGCAGCTTAGGACGCGGGGAGCTGTTTTTT.

This clone appeared a single time. V is TRBV6-4 and J is TRBJ1-1; no firm D call. CDR3 length: 13 amino acids. The V end was cut by 0 bases, the J end by 1 base, with 3 bases between. Germline CDR1 reads MRHNA; CDR2 reads SNTAGT. The CDR3 DNA reads as TGTGCCAGCAGTGACTCTCAGAACACTGAAGCTTTCTTT. This sequence encodes CASSDSQNTEAFF.

This clone was found a few times. V is TRBV19 and J is TRBJ1-2; no clear D gene. Germline CDR1 reads LNHDA; CDR2 reads SQIVND (reference sequence). The V and J ends lost 10 bases and 0 bases respectively, with 21 bases between them. CDR3 size: 16 residues. CDR3 amino acids: CATPSRGGRANYGYTF. As DNA, the CDR3 is TGTGCCACCCCTTCCCGGGGAGGTCGAGCTAACTATGGCTACACCTTC. Drawing the rest from reference TRBV19 and TRBJ1-2, the complete variable domain is DGGITQSPKYLFRKEGQNVTLSCEQNLNHDAMYWYRQDPGQGLRLIYYSQIVNDFQKGDIAEGYSVSREKKESFPLTVTSAQKNPTAFYLCATPSRGGRANYGYTFGSGTRLTVV.

J is TRBJ2-5 and V is TRBV30; D might be TRBD1 (6 bases). The CDR3 runs 13 residues. Trimming shortened V by 1 base and J by 4 bases, and 10 bases separated the two germline ends. Germline loops: CDR1 GTSNPN, CDR2 SVGIG (reference sequence). The CDR3 DNA reads as TGTGCCTGGAGTGCAGGGGAGTTAGAGACCCAGTACTTC. The encoded protein is CAWSAGELETQYF.

V usage is TRBV7-9 and J usage is TRBJ2-3; D tentatively fits TRBD1 or TRBD2 (5 bases each). V shed 6 bases and J shed 1 base, with 8 bases lying between them. CDR1 is SEHNR and CDR2 is FQNEAQ in the germline V gene (reference sequence). The CDR3 is made up of 13 amino acids. The CDR3 region is CASSGGRTDTQYF. DNA for the CDR3: TGTGCCAGCAGTGGGGGACGCACAGATACGCAGTATTTT.

This clone appeared a few times. The chain links TRBV6-1 to TRBJ1-4; no clear D gene. Trimming stripped 4 bases from V and 6 bases from J, with 12 bases between. CDR3 length: 14 residues. The germline V gene encodes CDR1 MNHNS and CDR2 SASEGT. The CDR3 sequence is CASSVAGTDEKLFF. The CDR3 nucleotides are TGTGCCAGCAGTGTAGCCGGAACAGATGAAAAACTGTTTTTT.

The V gene is TRBV6-1, the J gene TRBJ1-2; D not resolved. V gave up 2 bases and J gave up 2 bases, with 12 bases separating them. Germline CDR1 is MNHNS and CDR2 is SASEGT. CDR3 size: 15 residues. The CDR3 loop reads CASSESGMGNYGYTF. The CDR3 DNA sequence: TGTGCCAGCAGTGAAAGTGGTATGGGGAACTATGGCTACACCTTC.

This clone showed up just a few times. This sequence joins TRBV6-4 and TRBJ2-1; 9 bases align to TRBD2. This CDR3 has 15 amino acids. The V and J ends lost 0 bases and 3 bases, in that order; junction bases with no gene match: 0. Per the germline V gene, CDR1 is MRHNA and CDR2 is SNTAGT. The DNA of the CDR3 is TGTGCCAGCAGTGACTCGCGGGGGGGCTACAATGAGCAGTTCTTC. Protein product: CASSDSRGGYNEQFF.